The 32 T cell receptor beta chains presented below share a single source sample, sequenced in a study of siplizumab effects on memory and regulatory T cells. Measured with immunoSEQ multiplex PCR; TCRdb has only the in-frame clones, and not every one. The data hold fewer than 85,000 clones, with over 90% observed a single time. Sequences were obtained from CD8+ T cells sorted from blood. All receptors derive from a human donor in good health.

V and J are TRBV7-9 and TRBJ2-1; no reliable D call. V was pared by 0 bases and J by 0 bases, with 6 bases between. The CDR3 is made up of 15 amino acids. Germline CDR1 SEHNR, CDR2 FQNEAQ (reference sequence). CDR3 sequence: CASSLAGSSYNEQFF. The CDR3 DNA follows: TGTGCCAGCAGCTTAGCTGGTAGCTCCTACAATGAGCAGTTCTTC.

CDR3 loop: CASSQRQGLEDEQYF. The DNA of the CDR3 is TGTGCCAGCAGCCAAAGACAGGGACTAGAAGACGAGCAGTACTTC. The chain carries TRBV7-6 and TRBJ2-7; maybe TRBD2 (8 bases). Germline V gives CDR1 SGHVS, CDR2 FNYEAQ. The CDR3 is 15 amino acids. Trimming pared 5 bases from V and 5 bases from J, leaving 19 bases between.

The chain links TRBV27 to TRBJ2-1, with 7 bases aligning to TRBD2. The trim removed 1 base at V and 5 bases at J, leaving 11 bases unmatched. Germline assignment: CDR1 MNHEY and CDR2 SMNVEV (reference sequence). This CDR3 region has 17 residues. CDR3 DNA: TGTGCCAGCAGTTTATTTTTCGGGCGGGAGAAAAACAATGAGCAGTTCTTC. Its translation: CASSLFFGREKNNEQFF.

The rearrangement links TRBV7-6 to TRBJ1-1, with 7 positions matching TRBD1. The trim removed 5 bases at V and 3 bases at J, leaving 6 bases unmatched. The germline V gene has CDR1 SGHVS and CDR2 FNYEAQ. CDR3 length equals 14 residues. DNA for the CDR3: TGTGCCAGCAGCCATGGGACAGATGACACTGAAGCTTTCTTT. The encoded protein is CASSHGTDDTEAFF.

The chain employs TRBV19 and TRBJ2-2; the D call may be TRBD1 or TRBD2 (5 bases each). CDR1 is LNHDA, CDR2 SQIVND, per germline (reference sequence). This CDR3 region has 14 residues. Trimming pared 11 bases from V and 5 bases from J, leaving 18 bases between. The CDR3 nucleotides read TGTGCCGCCCGGGACCGTCTTAATACCGGGGAGCTGTTTTTT. It codes for CAARDRLNTGELFF. Full variable domain (remainder filled in from reference TRBV19 and TRBJ2-2): DGGITQSPKYLFRKEGQNVTLSCEQNLNHDAMYWYRQDPGQGLRLIYYSQIVNDFQKGDIAEGYSVSREKKESFPLTVTSAQKNPTAFYLCAARDRLNTGELFFGEGSRLTVL.

The chain is built from TRBV29-1 and TRBJ2-1; D possibly corresponds to TRBD1 (5 bases). The CDR3 extends over 16 amino acids. CDR1 SQVTM and CDR2 ANQGSEA come from the germline V gene. V shed 6 bases and J shed 0 bases, with 18 bases lying between them. The CDR3 DNA sequence: TGCAGCGTCAGGGTGGGCGAAATGAGCTCCTACAATGAGCAGTTCTTC. Translated: CSVRVGEMSSYNEQFF.

This chain links TRBV5-4 with TRBJ2-7, with D uncertain. Germline CDR1 reads SGHNT; CDR2 reads YYREEE (reference sequence). Trimming took 4 bases from V and 2 from J, leaving 4 bases between them. The CDR3 is made up of 11 amino acids. In DNA form, the CDR3 reads TGTGCCAGCAGCGGGACCTACGAGCAGTACTTC. This encodes CASSGTYEQYF.

This clone was recorded once. For the CDR3, the DNA is TGTGCCATCAGTGAGTCAAGGGGGGGCTACGAGCAGTACTTC. Translated: CAISESRGGYEQYF. The chain has TRBV10-3 and TRBJ2-7, with D possibly TRBD2 on 7 matching bases. The CDR3 extends over 14 amino acids. Trimming left V 0 bases short and J 3 bases short, with 9 bases between. Germline CDR1 is ENHRY and CDR2 is SYGVKD.

CDR3 residues: CASSPRQGEAFF. Here the CDR3 DNA reads TGTGCCAGCAGTCCCCGACAGGGTGAAGCTTTCTTT. The chain couples TRBV27 to TRBJ1-1, with 7 bases lining up with TRBD1. The germline V gene encodes CDR1 MNHEY and CDR2 SMNVEV (reference sequence). V shed 5 bases and J 7 bases; nucleotides not matched to a gene: 4. The CDR3 extends over 12 amino acids.

The genes are TRBV25-1 and TRBJ2-7, with TRBD2 matching 7 bases. Germline CDR1 and CDR2: MGHDK and SYGVNS. The V segment lost 7 bases and the J segment 7 bases; nucleotides outside the gene matches: 7. This CDR3 is 12 amino acids long. The CDR3 DNA reads as TGTGCCAGCAATCCCCTCGGGGGGGAGCAGTACTTC. It codes for CASNPLGGEQYF.

With respect to this clone: Other DNA sequences in the sample encode the same CDR3. The chain joins TRBV4-1 to TRBJ2-7, with D hard to call. The CDR3 runs 13 residues. The V end lost 0 bases, the J end lost 3 bases, and 6 bases lay between the germline ends. Germline CDR1 reads MGHRA; CDR2 reads YSYEKL. The CDR3 coding sequence is TGCGCCAGCAGCCAAGACCACAGCTACGAGCAGTACTTC. Its protein product is CASSQDHSYEQYF.

J is TRBJ2-5 and V is TRBV7-8; 10 bases line up with TRBD2. V was clipped by 5 bases and J by 3 bases; unmatched bases: 6. Germline V gene lookup returns CDR1 SGHVS and CDR2 FQNEAQ. The CDR3 has 15 residues. CDR3 residues: CASSPPSGSEETQYF. CDR3 nucleotide sequence: TGTGCCAGCAGCCCCCCTAGCGGGAGCGAAGAGACCCAGTACTTC.

The J gene is TRBJ2-1, the V gene TRBV2; 8 bases match TRBD2. Germline CDR1 is SNHLY and CDR2 is FYNNEI. V gave up 5 bases and J gave up 0 bases; unmatched junction bases: 9. This CDR3 has 17 amino acids. This chain's CDR3 is CASSIGTGGPSYNEQFF. CDR3 nucleotides: TGTGCCAGCAGTATCGGAACGGGAGGGCCCTCCTACAATGAGCAGTTCTTC. The full variable domain, its missing parts supplied by reference TRBV2 and TRBJ2-1, is EPEVTQTPSHQVTQMGQEVILRCVPISNHLYFYWYRQILGQKVEFLVSFYNNEISEKSEIFDDQFSVERPDGSNFTLKIRSTKLEDSAMYFCASSIGTGGPSYNEQFFGPGTRLTVL.

The rearrangement joins TRBV11-2 to TRBJ2-1; D ambiguous. Per the germline V gene, CDR1 is SGHAT and CDR2 is FQNNGV. The CDR3 is 13 amino acids. V was cut by 4 bases and J by 7 bases, with 11 bases left in between. The CDR3 here is CASSSLLVNEQFF. Written as DNA, the CDR3 is TGTGCCAGCAGCTCCCTTCTTGTGAATGAGCAGTTCTTC.

J is TRBJ2-2 and V is TRBV27; 9 bases are shared with TRBD2. The CDR3 totals 18 residues. Germline trimming cut 2 bases from V and 3 bases from J; bases unmatched to any gene: 10. Per the germline V gene, CDR1 is MNHEY and CDR2 is SMNVEV (reference sequence). This CDR3 reads CASSLIGFAGGDTGELFF. CDR3 DNA: TGTGCCAGCAGTTTAATTGGCTTCGCGGGAGGGGACACCGGGGAGCTGTTTTTT.

The chain has TRBV7-9 and TRBJ2-1, with 7 nucleotides matching TRBD1. The CDR3 loop spans 14 amino acids. V trimming: 5 bases; J trimming: 5 bases; junction bases outside the gene matches: 6. Germline V lookup: CDR1 SEHNR, CDR2 FQNEAQ (reference sequence). In DNA, the CDR3 is TGTGCCAGCAGCGAGTGGACAGGAGACAATGAGCAGTTCTTC. Its protein is CASSEWTGDNEQFF.

This chain uses TRBV29-1 with TRBJ2-7; the match to TRBD2 covers 7 bases. This CDR3 contains 16 residues. Germline V gene lookup returns CDR1 SQVTM and CDR2 ANQGSEA. V trimming: 4 bases; J trimming: 0 bases; junction bases outside the gene matches: 12. For the CDR3, the DNA is TGCAGCGTTGTTGGGTGGGCAGCGGGGAGCTCCTACGAGCAGTACTTC. Its protein is CSVVGWAAGSSYEQYF.

A few counts support this clone. The V call is TRBV28, the J call TRBJ1-2; 7 positions match TRBD1. The germline gives CDR1 MDHEN, CDR2 SYDVKM. V was clipped by 6 bases and J by 4 bases; unmatched bases: 11. This CDR3 has 15 residues. The CDR3 DNA reads TGTGCCAGCAGCCAGACTCGACAGGGCGTCTATGGCTACACCTTC. Its protein product is CASSQTRQGVYGYTF.

This clone was seen a handful of times. This chain connects TRBV27 to TRBJ1-5; D might be TRBD1 (5 bases). Germline V gene sequence: CDR1 MNHEY, CDR2 SMNVEV (reference sequence). Between the trimmed V and J ends, which lost 5 bases and 6 bases, there was a span of 17 bases. CDR3 length: 15 residues. CDR3 residues: CASSEGVGVIQPQHF. The CDR3 DNA is TGTGCCAGCAGTGAGGGCGTGGGGGTGATTCAGCCCCAGCATTTT.

The gene calls are TRBV30 and TRBJ1-1; D gene uncertain. This CDR3 comprises 12 residues. The germline V and J ends were trimmed by 0 bases and 8 bases, with 10 bases remaining between them. Germline V gives CDR1 GTSNPN, CDR2 SVGIG (reference sequence). The CDR3 DNA is TGTGCCTGGAGTGTACTTGAGAAGGAAGCTTTCTTT. Translating it yields CAWSVLEKEAFF.

J is TRBJ2-1 and V is TRBV10-1, with 9 bases fitting TRBD2. Germline CDR1 WNHNN, CDR2 SYGVQD (reference sequence). The CDR3 runs 16 residues. V trimming: 7 bases; J trimming: 3 bases; junction bases outside the gene matches: 10. CDR3 sequence (DNA): TGCGCCAGCACCTGCGGGAGGGACGGGGGCTACAATGAGCAGTTCTTC. Protein: CASTCGRDGGYNEQFF.

The CDR3 DNA sequence: TGTGCCAGCAGCTGGGCTCTAGCGGGTGCCGGGGAAAAAAATGAGCAGTTCTTC. Its translation: CASSWALAGAGEKNEQFF. The chain is built from TRBV7-8 and TRBJ2-1; 8 nucleotides agree with TRBD2. Germline V gene lookup returns CDR1 SGHVS and CDR2 FQNEAQ. The CDR3 sequence is 18 residues long. Unmatched junction bases numbered 18, after V lost 4 bases and J lost 7 bases.

The chain employs TRBV4-2 and TRBJ2-1; tentatively, D is TRBD1 (5 bases). V lost 2 bases, J lost 4 bases, and 15 bases lay in between. There are 16 residues in the CDR3. Germline V gives CDR1 LGHNA, CDR2 YNFKEQ. CDR3 in DNA: TGTGCCAGCAGCCAACAGCAATACGACAGTTACAATGAGCAGTTCTTC. As protein: CASSQQQYDSYNEQFF.

The chain carries TRBV2 and TRBJ2-3, with D tentatively TRBD1 (5 bases). The CDR3 runs to 15 residues. Germline V lookup: CDR1 SNHLY, CDR2 FYNNEI. Trimming cost V 4 bases and J 2 bases, with 13 bases left between them. The CDR3 sequence is CASSATEWATDTQYF. The CDR3 coding sequence is TGTGCCAGCAGTGCGACAGAATGGGCCACAGATACGCAGTATTTT. Drawing the rest from reference TRBV2 and TRBJ2-3, the complete variable domain is EPEVTQTPSHQVTQMGQEVILRCVPISNHLYFYWYRQILGQKVEFLVSFYNNEISEKSEIFDDQFSVERPDGSNFTLKIRSTKLEDSAMYFCASSATEWATDTQYFGPGTRLTVL.

J is TRBJ2-7 and V is TRBV5-6; D is uncertain. Looked up from germline, CDR1 is SGHDT and CDR2 is YYEEEE. The germline V and J ends were trimmed by 1 base and 2 bases, with 10 bases remaining between them. The CDR3 totals 14 residues. DNA for the CDR3: TGTGCCAGCAGCTTGTGGGGTACCACCTACGAGCAGTACTTC. Translation gives CASSLWGTTYEQYF.

The chain has TRBV4-1 and TRBJ2-7; D is unclear. The V gene lost 2 bases and the J gene lost 3 bases, with 8 bases spanning the gap. The CDR3 loop spans 13 amino acids. Germline loops: CDR1 MGHRA, CDR2 YSYEKL. CDR3 coding DNA: TGCGCCAGCAGCCAAACGGGTTACTACGAGCAGTACTTC. This gives the protein CASSQTGYYEQYF.

The rearrangement joins TRBV2 to TRBJ2-3; 10 bases agree with TRBD2. Trimming took 7 bases from V and 2 from J; bases not matched to a gene: 9. Germline CDR1 SNHLY, CDR2 FYNNEI. The CDR3 length is 16 residues. The CDR3 DNA reads as TGTGCCAGCATTCCTATCGGACTAGCGGCCACAGATACGCAGTATTTT. This encodes CASIPIGLAATDTQYF.

The chain is built from TRBV5-1 and TRBJ2-7; 10 positions agree with TRBD2. The germline CDR1 and CDR2 sequences are SGHRS and YFSETQ. Trimming at V came to 0 bases and at J to 5 bases, leaving 8 bases not matched to a gene. This CDR3 contains 16 residues. CDR3 coding DNA: TGCGCCAGCAGCTTGGAGGCTAGCGGGAGCTTTAACGAGCAGTACTTC. Amino acids: CASSLEASGSFNEQYF. The complete variable domain, with remaining parts taken from reference TRBV5-1 and TRBJ2-7, reads KAGVTQTPRYLIKTRGQQVTLSCSPISGHRSVSWYQQTPGQGLQFLFEYFSETQRNKGNFPGRFSGRQFSNSRSEMNVSTLELGDSALYLCASSLEASGSFNEQYFGPGTRLTVT.

The rearrangement uses TRBV19 and TRBJ2-2, with D possibly TRBD1 on 6 matching bases. The V end was cut by 6 bases, the J end by 1 base, with 12 bases between. From germline, CDR1 is LNHDA and CDR2 SQIVND (reference sequence). This CDR3 spans 15 amino acids. The CDR3 nucleotides read TGTGCCAGTAGATGGGGACACCTGAACACCGGGGAGCTGTTTTTT. Its translation is CASRWGHLNTGELFF.

This rearrangement joins TRBV4-1 to TRBJ2-7; D unresolved. The germline CDR1 and CDR2 sequences are MGHRA and YSYEKL. The ends were cut back, 6 bases at V and 0 bases at J, with 9 bases in the middle. The CDR3 loop spans 13 amino acids. In DNA form, the CDR3 reads TGCGCCAGCAGTCAAACCCCCTCCTACGAGCAGTACTTC. It encodes CASSQTPSYEQYF.

Comments on this clone: The same CDR3 is also encoded by other DNA sequences in this sample. The chain uses TRBV19 and TRBJ2-7, with 8 bases matching TRBD1. The trim removed 7 bases at V and 1 base at J, leaving 6 bases unmatched. This CDR3 comprises 14 residues. Germline lookup yields CDR1 LNHDA and CDR2 SQIVND (reference sequence). This CDR3 is CASTPGTGSYEQYF. The DNA of the CDR3 is TGTGCCAGTACCCCCGGGACAGGTTCCTACGAGCAGTACTTC.

This clone was recorded once. The chain combines TRBV7-6 with TRBJ2-3; D call uncertain. This CDR3 contains 16 residues. The germline V gene encodes CDR1 SGHVS and CDR2 FNYEAQ. Trimming shortened V by 5 bases and J by 2 bases, and 17 bases separated the two germline ends. DNA for the CDR3: TGTGCCAGCAGCGCCAGTCGGGCGCGGATCACAGATACGCAGTATTTT. Translated, it gives CASSASRARITDTQYF.